This T cell receptor (beta chain) comes out of a study of post-analysis software for immune sequencing data. Study overall: The disease courses spanned relapsing-remitting, secondary progressive and progressive-relapsing forms of multiple sclerosis.

Unique molecular identifiers tagged the TCR beta cDNA libraries. With about 0.95 to 10 million T cells as the source, roughly 0.5 million cDNA molecules resulted. TCRdb reanalysed the PCR reads using MiXCR and keeps one entry per CDR3 protein. Among hundreds of thousands of distinct CDR3 sequences listed, roughly three fifths were seen once. The CDR3 sequence is 16 residues long. Unmatched junction bases numbered 13, after V lost 3 bases and J lost 5 bases. Germline CDR1 is DFQATT and CDR2 is SNEGSKA (reference sequence). This clonotype showed up many times. Its antigen is as yet unknown. Study findings and constraints: TRBV segments more frequent in patients than in controls numbered five and included TRBV5-6, TRBV5-1 and TRBV20-1. Multiple sclerosis patients had significantly lower normalized Chao1 diversity than controls.

Material: blood. The rearrangement joins TRBV20-1 to TRBJ2-3; 8 positions agree with TRBD1. The TCR originated in a girl aged 2 to 10 with multiple sclerosis. CDR3 region: CSASAQGTGFGDTQYF. In nucleotides, the CDR3 is TGCAGTGCTAGTGCGCAAGGGACAGGTTTCGGAGATACGCAGTATTTT.